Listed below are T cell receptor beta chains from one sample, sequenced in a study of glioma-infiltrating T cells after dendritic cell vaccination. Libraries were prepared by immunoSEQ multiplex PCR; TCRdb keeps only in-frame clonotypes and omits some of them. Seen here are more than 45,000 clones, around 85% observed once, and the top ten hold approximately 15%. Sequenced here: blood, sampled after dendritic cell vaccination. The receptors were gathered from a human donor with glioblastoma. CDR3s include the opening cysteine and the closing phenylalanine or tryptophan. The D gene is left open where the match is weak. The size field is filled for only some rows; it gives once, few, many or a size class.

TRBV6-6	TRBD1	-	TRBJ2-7	TGTGCCAGCACCTACGGGGAGCAGGGGGCTTGGGAGCAGTACTTC	CASTYGEQGAWEQYF
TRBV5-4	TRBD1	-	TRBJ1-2	TGTGCCAGCAGCTTCGGGACAGGGCTCTATGGCTACACCTTC	CASSFGTGLYGYTF
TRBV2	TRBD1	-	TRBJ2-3	TGTGCCAGCACCGGGCGGGCTGGTAGGGGGCTGGATACGCAGTATTTT	CASTGRAGRGLDTQYF
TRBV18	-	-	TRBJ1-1	TGTGCCAGCTCACCAGGGGGCGCGCTGAACACTGAAGCTTTCTTT	CASSPGGALNTEAFF
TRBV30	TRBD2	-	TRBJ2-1	TGTGCCTGGAGGACCGGGCCGGGACTAGCGGGGATTGGGTCCTACAATGAGCAGTTCTTC	CAWRTGPGLAGIGSYNEQFF
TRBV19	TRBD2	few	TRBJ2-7	TGTGCCAGTAGTACGACTAGCGGGGGGGCCTACGAGCAGTACTTC	CASSTTSGGAYEQYF
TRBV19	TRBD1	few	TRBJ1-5	TGTGCCAGTATGGGTTCCCAGGGGGCATTCGATAATCAGCCCCAGCATTTT	CASMGSQGAFDNQPQHF
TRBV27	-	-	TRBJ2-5	TGTGCCAGCAGTTTATTACCCGGACTACAGGAGACCCAGTACTTC	CASSLLPGLQETQYF
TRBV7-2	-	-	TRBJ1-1	TGTGCCAGCAGCTTCGAGGAGACGAACACTGAAGCTTTCTTT	CASSFEETNTEAFF
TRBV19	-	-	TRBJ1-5	TGTGCCAGTAGTACATTTCAGCGTCAGCCCCAGCATTTT	CASSTFQRQPQHF
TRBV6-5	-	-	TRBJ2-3	TGTGCCAGCAGGGGCCTCGGTACGCAGTATTTT	CASRGLGTQYF
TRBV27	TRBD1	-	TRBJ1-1	TGTGCCAGCAGTTTGGACAGGGTCACTGAAGCTTTCTTT	CASSLDRVTEAFF
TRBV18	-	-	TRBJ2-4	TGTGCCAGCTCACCGCGCAAGGAGACTGCCAAAAACATTCAGTACTTC	CASSPRKETAKNIQYF
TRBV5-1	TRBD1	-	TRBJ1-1	TGCGCCAGCAGCTTCGGGACAGTGAACACTGAAGCTTTCTTT	CASSFGTVNTEAFF
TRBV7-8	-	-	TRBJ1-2	TGTGCCAGCAGCTCCCTCGGGGGGGGCGGCTATGGCTACACCTTC	CASSSLGGGGYGYTF
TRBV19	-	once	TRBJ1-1	TGTGCCAGTAGGGGGACATCCGCAGAAGCTTTCTTT	CASRGTSAEAFF
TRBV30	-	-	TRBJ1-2	TGTGCCTGGAGGCCGAAGTCTCTATTTCCTAACTATGGCTACACCTTC	CAWRPKSLFPNYGYTF
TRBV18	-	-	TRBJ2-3	TGTGCCAGCTCACCAATCCGAATGGGGGCGGGCACAGATACGCAGTATTTT	CASSPIRMGAGTDTQYF
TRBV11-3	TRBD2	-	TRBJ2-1	TGTGCCAGCAGCTTAGAAGGGCGGTTAGCGGGCAATGAGCAGTTCTTC	CASSLEGRLAGNEQFF
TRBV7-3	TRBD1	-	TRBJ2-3	TGTGCCAGCAGCCGGGACAGGTCGGGAGATACGCAGTATTTT	CASSRDRSGDTQYF
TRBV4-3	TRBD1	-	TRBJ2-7	TGCGCCAGCAGCCAAACCTCGACAGGGGCGGGCGAGCAGTACTTC	CASSQTSTGAGEQYF
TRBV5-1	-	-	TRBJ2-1	TGCGCCAGCAGCTTGAGTGGGAGTGAGCAGTTCTTC	CASSLSGSEQFF
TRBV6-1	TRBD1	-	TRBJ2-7	TGTGCCAGCAGTGAAAGTTTGTGGGGGACAGATTCCTACGAGCAGTACTTC	CASSESLWGTDSYEQYF
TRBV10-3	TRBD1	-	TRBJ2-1	TGTGCCATCAGTGGACAGGGGGCGCCGGATGAGCAGTTCTTC	CAISGQGAPDEQFF
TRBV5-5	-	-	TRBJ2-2	TGTGCCAGCACCGGGACACGCGCGAACACCGGGGAGCTGTTTTTT	CASTGTRANTGELFF
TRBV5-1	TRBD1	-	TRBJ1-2	TGCGCCAGCAGCCTAACGGGACAGGCGGGGAACTATGGCTACACCTTC	CASSLTGQAGNYGYTF
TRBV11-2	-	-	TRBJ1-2	TGTGCCAGCAGCTTAGGGCCCGATTCTTATGGCTACACCTTC	CASSLGPDSYGYTF
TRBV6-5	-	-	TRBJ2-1	TGTGCCAGCACCCCTGGGAGAACCACCTACAATGAGCAGTTCTTC	CASTPGRTTYNEQFF
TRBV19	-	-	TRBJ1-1	TGTGCCAGTAGTAGCTTAATTGGAGGGTTGGACACTGAAGCTTTCTTT	CASSSLIGGLDTEAFF
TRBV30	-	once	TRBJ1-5	TGTGCCTGGGCTCCCGATAGACATAGCAATCAGCCCCAGCATTTT	CAWAPDRHSNQPQHF
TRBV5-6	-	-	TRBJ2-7	TGTGCCAGCAGCTTGGGCAGTTTTTACGAGCAGTACTTC	CASSLGSFYEQYF
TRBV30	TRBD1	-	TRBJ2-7	TGTGCCTGGAGTAGAGGACAGGGAAGTGCCTACGAGCAGTACTTC	CAWSRGQGSAYEQYF
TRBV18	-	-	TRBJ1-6	TGTGCCAGCTCACCACGCAGAGCGACAGACGATTCACCCCTCCACTTT	CASSPRRATDDSPLHF
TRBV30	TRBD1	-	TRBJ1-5	TGTGCCTGGAGTTCAGGGGGAAATCAGCCCCAGCATTTT	CAWSSGGNQPQHF
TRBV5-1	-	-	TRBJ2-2	TGCGCCAGCAGCCTCGTCGGGACAACGAACACCGGGGAGCTGTTTTTT	CASSLVGTTNTGELFF
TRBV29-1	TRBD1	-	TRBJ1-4	TGCAGCGTTATAGGGGGCGCAGAGAGGGCTAATGAAAAACTGTTTTTT	CSVIGGAERANEKLFF
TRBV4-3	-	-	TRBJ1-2	TGCGCCAGCAGCACCGAGTGGGCCAGGGGATATGGCTACACCTTC	CASSTEWARGYGYTF
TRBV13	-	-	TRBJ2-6	TGTGCCAGCAGCCCGACGGGGGGGGCCAACGTCCTGACTTTC	CASSPTGGANVLTF
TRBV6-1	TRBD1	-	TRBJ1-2	TGTGCCAGCAGGGGACAGGGGAATTACTATGGCTACACCTTC	CASRGQGNYYGYTF
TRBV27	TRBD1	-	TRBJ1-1	TGTGCCAACCAGACAGGGGCGTCAGAGGGAGCTTTCTTT	CANQTGASEGAFF
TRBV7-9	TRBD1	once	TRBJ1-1	TGTGCCAGCAGCCCAGGGGGACCGAACACTGAAGCTTTCTTT	CASSPGGPNTEAFF
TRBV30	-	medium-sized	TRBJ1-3	TGTGCCTGGGACACCCGGAGGGCCTATGGAAACACCATATATTTT	CAWDTRRAYGNTIYF
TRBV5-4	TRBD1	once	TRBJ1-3	TGTGCCAGCAGCCAGGACAGGGCTGGAAACACCATATATTTT	CASSQDRAGNTIYF
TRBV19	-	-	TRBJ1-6	TGTGCCAGTAGTCCCGAGGGCGTTTCACCCCTCCACTTT	CASSPEGVSPLHF
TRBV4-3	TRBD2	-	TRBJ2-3	TGCGCCAGCAGCCAATTATATGGGACTATCGCCACAGATACGCAGTATTTT	CASSQLYGTIATDTQYF
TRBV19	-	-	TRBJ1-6	TGTGCCAGTAGTATTCGCGGGGAGGTTAATTCACCCCTCCACTTT	CASSIRGEVNSPLHF
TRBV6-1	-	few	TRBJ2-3	TGTGCCAGCAGATCAACAGATACGCAGTATTTT	CASRSTDTQYF
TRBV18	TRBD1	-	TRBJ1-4	TGTGCCAGCTCACCCCCGGGACAGGTTCAAAATGAAAAACTGTTTTTT	CASSPPGQVQNEKLFF
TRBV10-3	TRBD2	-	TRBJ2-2	TGTGCCATCAGTGAGTCCCGCGGGGGGAGAAACACCGGGGAGCTGTTTTTT	CAISESRGGRNTGELFF
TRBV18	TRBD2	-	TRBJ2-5	TGTGCCAGCTCACCACAGGGACTACGACAAGAGACCCAGTACTTC	CASSPQGLRQETQYF
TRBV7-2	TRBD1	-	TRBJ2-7	TGTGCCAGCAGTCGAACCGGGACAGGCCCCTACGAGCAGTACTTC	CASSRTGTGPYEQYF
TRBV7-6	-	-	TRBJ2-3	TGTGCCAGCAGCTTAGTATCAGGGGCCACAGATACGCAGTATTTT	CASSLVSGATDTQYF
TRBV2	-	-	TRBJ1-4	TGTGCCAGCAGGCCCGACAGGACACCAACTAATGAAAAACTGTTTTTT	CASRPDRTPTNEKLFF
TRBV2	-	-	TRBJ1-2	TGTGCCAGCAGTGAATCGGGGGTGTATGGCTACACCTTC	CASSESGVYGYTF
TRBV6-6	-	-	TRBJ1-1	TGTGCCAGCAGCCAGGCGGGGAACACTGAAGCTTTCTTT	CASSQAGNTEAFF
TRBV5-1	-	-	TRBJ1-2	TGCGCCAGCAGCTTACGGCCGGGAGACTATGGCTACACCTTC	CASSLRPGDYGYTF
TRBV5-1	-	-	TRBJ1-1	TGCGCCAGCAGCCTTCACCGGAGCCCGAACACTGAAGCTTTCTTT	CASSLHRSPNTEAFF